The clone carrying this T cell receptor beta chain was found once. CDR1 SGHTA and CDR2 FQGNSA come from the germline V gene. The CDR3 runs 13 residues. Between the trimmed V and J ends, which lost 5 bases and 8 bases, there was a span of 10 bases. This entry belongs to a study of blood T cell repertoires in COVID-19. Study information: Whether acute or convalescent, the COVID-19 samples came from the United States, Italy and Spain.

Original data processing: Cell counts per sample came from amplifying reference gene primers. Assay used: immunoSEQ multiplex PCR; TCRdb lists only in-frame clones, some missing. The V and J calls and clone size were taken over from that table, and D and trimming were inferred from the DNA. The sample shows 150,000 to 200,000 clones, around 90% of them seen only once. Sample: peripheral blood. J is TRBJ1-6 and V is TRBV7-2; D gene unclear. The clonotype comes from a man in his fifties or sixties with acute or convalescent COVID-19. The CDR3 nucleotides are TGTGCCAGCAGCATCAGTTCCTATTCACCCCTCCACTTT. Its protein product is CASSISSYSPLHF.